A selection of T cell receptor beta chains follows, all from one sample in a study of vaccination and CD4 T cells after COVID-19. TCRdb reanalysed the PCR reads using MiXCR and keeps one entry per CDR3 protein. The repertoire holds roughly 9,800 distinct CDR3 sequences, with approximately 63% as singletons. Antigens for these TCRs are unknown. The sequenced sample was CD4+ T cells from blood, cultured in vitro. The receptors derive from a human donor who had recovered from COVID-19. Each CDR3 is given with its conserved first and last residue. D genes are given only for firm matches. The size field is filled for only some rows; it gives once, few, many or a size class.

TRBJ2-7	.	TRBV7-8	TRBD2	TGTGCCAGCAGCTTAACTAGCGCCTACGAGCAGTACTTC	CASSLTSAYEQYF
TRBJ2-2	.	TRBV6-2/TRBV6-3	TRBD1	TGTGCCAGCAGCAAGGACAGGGGGCGATCGGGGGAGCTGTTTTTT	CASSKDRGRSGELFF
TRBJ2-7	.	TRBV6-2/TRBV6-3	.	TGTGCCAGCAGTGTAGGGGGGGCTCGCGAGCAGTACTTC	CASSVGGAREQYF
TRBJ2-7	.	TRBV6-5	.	TGTGCCAGCAGTTACTCGCGGGCAGGGGGGGATCTCTACGAGCAGTACTTC	CASSYSRAGGDLYEQYF
TRBJ2-3	.	TRBV10-3	TRBD1	TGTGCCATCAGTTCGGACAGGGGCGCGGATACGCAGTATTTT	CAISSDRGADTQYF
TRBJ1-2	.	TRBV19	.	TGTGCCAGTAGTACATACCCCCGACAGGCCAAATGTGGCTACACCTTC	CASSTYPRQAKCGYTF
TRBJ2-3	.	TRBV12-3/TRBV12-4	.	TGTGCCAGCAGTCGAACGCGAAGCACAGATACGCAGTATTTT	CASSRTRSTDTQYF
TRBJ2-1	.	TRBV27	.	TGTGCCAGCAGTTTCCTCAATGAGCAGTTCTTC	CASSFLNEQFF
TRBJ1-4	.	TRBV7-9	.	TGTGCCAGCAGCAGGATAGGGGCAACTAATGAAAAACTGTTTTTT	CASSRIGATNEKLFF
TRBJ1-5	.	TRBV20-1	.	TGCAGTGCTAGAGAGGGGAGTGAGGATCAGCCCCAGCATTTT	CSAREGSEDQPQHF
TRBJ1-1	.	TRBV7-3	.	TGTGCCAGCAGCTTAATGGGTAGTCAGGGTTTAGACACTGAAGCTTTCTTT	CASSLMGSQGLDTEAFF
TRBJ2-1	.	TRBV7-2	TRBD2	TGTGCCAGCAGCGCCGCTAGCGGGGGGGCCGGTTACAATGAGCAGTTCTTC	CASSAASGGAGYNEQFF
TRBJ1-2	.	TRBV20-1	TRBD1	TGCAGTGCTAGAGGGACAGGCTCTGCCTATGGCTACACCTTC	CSARGTGSAYGYTF
TRBJ1-2	once	TRBV6-5	TRBD1	TGTGCCAGCAGTTATGTAACCAGGGGGCTCTTAAGTGAGAACTATGGCTACACCTTC	CASSYVTRGLLSENYGYTF
TRBJ1-1	few	TRBV19	.	TGTGCCAGTAGTATGCCAGGACAGCTGAACACTGAAGCTTTCTTT	CASSMPGQLNTEAFF
TRBJ2-5	.	TRBV20-1	.	TGCAGTGCTAGAGGGGGGCCTCCGGCGGAGACCCAGTACTTC	CSARGGPPAETQYF
TRBJ1-6	.	TRBV19	TRBD1	TGTGCCAGTAGGCCACACCCGGGACAGGGTGACTCACCCCTCCACTTT	CASRPHPGQGDSPLHF
TRBJ2-1	.	TRBV6-1	.	TGTGCCAGCAGTGAGGACCCGGCAGGTAACGAGTTCTTC	CASSEDPAGNEFF
TRBJ2-5	.	TRBV7-9	.	TGTGCCAGCAGCTTAAGGCGGGACCAAGAGACCCAGTACTTC	CASSLRRDQETQYF
TRBJ2-2	few	TRBV10-3	TRBD2	TGTGCCATCAGGGAAACTAGCGGGATGTTGGCCGGGGAGCTGTTTTTT	CAIRETSGMLAGELFF
TRBJ1-4	.	TRBV5-1	.	TGCGCCAGCAGCACCGCGGGTACAACTAATGAAAAACTGTTTTTT	CASSTAGTTNEKLFF
TRBJ1-2	.	TRBV4-1	.	TGCGCCAGCAGCCGTTACGTGGGTTATGGCTACACCTTC	CASSRYVGYGYTF
TRBJ2-7	few	TRBV27	TRBD1	TGTGCCAGCAGCTGGGACAGGGCCTACGAGCAGTACTTC	CASSWDRAYEQYF
TRBJ2-5	.	TRBV7-9	.	TGTGCCAGCAGCTTGCGAACACCTAACCGACGGGAGACCCAGTACTTC	CASSLRTPNRRETQYF
TRBJ1-5	.	TRBV24-1	.	TGTGCCCCCCGGCAGGGTAGCAATCAGCCCCAGCATTTT	CAPRQGSNQPQHF